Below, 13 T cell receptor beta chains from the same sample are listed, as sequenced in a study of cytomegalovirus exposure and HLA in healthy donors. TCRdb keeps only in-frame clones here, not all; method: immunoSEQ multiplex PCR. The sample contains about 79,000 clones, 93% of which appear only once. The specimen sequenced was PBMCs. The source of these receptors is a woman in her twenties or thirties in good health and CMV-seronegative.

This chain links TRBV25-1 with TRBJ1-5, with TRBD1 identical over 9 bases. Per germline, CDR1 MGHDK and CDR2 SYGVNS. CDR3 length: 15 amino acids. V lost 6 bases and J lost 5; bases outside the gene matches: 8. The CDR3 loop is CASSPDGQGYQPQHF. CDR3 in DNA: TGTGCCAGCAGCCCTGACGGACAGGGGTATCAGCCCCAGCATTTT.

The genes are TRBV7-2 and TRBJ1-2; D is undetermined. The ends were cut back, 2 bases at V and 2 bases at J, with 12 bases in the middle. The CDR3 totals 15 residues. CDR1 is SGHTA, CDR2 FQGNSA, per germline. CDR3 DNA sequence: TGTGCCAGCAGCTTATCGTGGACTGCAAACTATGGCTACACCTTC. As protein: CASSLSWTANYGYTF.

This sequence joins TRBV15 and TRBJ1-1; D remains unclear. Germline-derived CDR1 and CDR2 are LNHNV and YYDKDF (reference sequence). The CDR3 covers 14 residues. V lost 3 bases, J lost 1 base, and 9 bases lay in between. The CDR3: CATSRVTANTEAFF. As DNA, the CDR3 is TGTGCCACCAGCAGGGTTACAGCGAACACTGAAGCTTTCTTT.

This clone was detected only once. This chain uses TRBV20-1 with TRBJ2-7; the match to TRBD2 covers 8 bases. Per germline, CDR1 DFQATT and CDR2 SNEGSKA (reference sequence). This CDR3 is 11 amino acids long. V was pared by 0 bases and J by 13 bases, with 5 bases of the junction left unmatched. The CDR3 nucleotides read TGCAGTGCTAGAGACGGGACTAGTCCCTACTTC. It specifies CSARDGTSPYF.

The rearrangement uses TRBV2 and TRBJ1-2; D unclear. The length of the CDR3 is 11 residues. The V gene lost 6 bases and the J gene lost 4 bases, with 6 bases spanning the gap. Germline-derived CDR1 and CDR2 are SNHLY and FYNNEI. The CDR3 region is CASRSIYGYTF. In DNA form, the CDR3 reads TGTGCCAGCAGATCCATCTATGGCTACACCTTC.

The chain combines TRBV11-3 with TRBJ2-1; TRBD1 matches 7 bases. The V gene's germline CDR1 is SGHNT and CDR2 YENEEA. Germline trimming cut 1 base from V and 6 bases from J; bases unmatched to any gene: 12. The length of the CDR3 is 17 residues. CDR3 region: CASSLGADRTSGNEQFF. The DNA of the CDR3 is TGTGCCAGCAGCTTAGGCGCGGACAGGACGTCCGGCAATGAGCAGTTCTTC.

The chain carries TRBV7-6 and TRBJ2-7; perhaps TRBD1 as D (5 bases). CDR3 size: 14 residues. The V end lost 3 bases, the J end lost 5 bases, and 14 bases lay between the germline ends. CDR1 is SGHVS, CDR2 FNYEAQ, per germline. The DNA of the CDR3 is TGTGCCAGCAGCTTCAGGCAGGGTGGGGACGAGCAGTACTTC. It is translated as CASSFRQGGDEQYF.

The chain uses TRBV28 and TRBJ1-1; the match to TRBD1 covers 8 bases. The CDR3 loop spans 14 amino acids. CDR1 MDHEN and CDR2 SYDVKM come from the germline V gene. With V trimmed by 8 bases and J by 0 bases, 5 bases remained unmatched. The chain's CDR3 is CASWGQVMNTEAFF. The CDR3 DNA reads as TGTGCCAGCTGGGGACAGGTGATGAACACTGAAGCTTTCTTT.

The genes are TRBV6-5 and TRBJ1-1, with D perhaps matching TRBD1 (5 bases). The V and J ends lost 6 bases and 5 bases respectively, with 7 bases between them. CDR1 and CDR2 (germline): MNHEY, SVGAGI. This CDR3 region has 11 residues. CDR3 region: CASRGGTEAFF. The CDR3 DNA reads TGTGCCAGCAGGGGGGGGACTGAAGCTTTCTTT.

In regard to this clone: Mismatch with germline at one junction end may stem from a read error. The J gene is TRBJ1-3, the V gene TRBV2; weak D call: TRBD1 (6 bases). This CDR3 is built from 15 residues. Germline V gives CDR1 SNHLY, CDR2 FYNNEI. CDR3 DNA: TGTGCCAGCAGCCCCAGGGGAGCCTCTAGAAACACCATATATTTT. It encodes CASSPRGASRNTIYF.

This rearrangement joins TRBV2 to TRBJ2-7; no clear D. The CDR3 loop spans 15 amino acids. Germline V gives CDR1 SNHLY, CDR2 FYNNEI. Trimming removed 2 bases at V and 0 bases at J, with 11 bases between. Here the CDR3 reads CASSERPEISYEQYF. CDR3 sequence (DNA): TGTGCCAGCAGTGAACGGCCGGAGATCTCCTACGAGCAGTACTTC. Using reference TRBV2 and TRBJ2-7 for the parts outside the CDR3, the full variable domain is EPEVTQTPSHQVTQMGQEVILRCVPISNHLYFYWYRQILGQKVEFLVSFYNNEISEKSEIFDDQFSVERPDGSNFTLKIRSTKLEDSAMYFCASSERPEISYEQYFGPGTRLTVT.

CDR3 residues: CASSHSPGIRSYGYTF. The CDR3, as DNA: TGTGCCAGTAGCCACTCCCCAGGGATTCGCTCCTATGGCTACACCTTC. V usage is TRBV19 and J usage is TRBJ1-2, with D possibly matching TRBD1 (5 bases). V lost 6 bases and J 4 bases, leaving 21 bases between the germline ends. Germline values: CDR1 LNHDA, CDR2 SQIVND (reference sequence). The CDR3 is made up of 16 amino acids.

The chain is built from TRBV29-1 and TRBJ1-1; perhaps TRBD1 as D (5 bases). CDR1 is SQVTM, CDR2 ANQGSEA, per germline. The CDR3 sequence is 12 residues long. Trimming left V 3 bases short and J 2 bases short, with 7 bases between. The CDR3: CSVDRVNTEAFF. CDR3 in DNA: TGCAGCGTTGACAGGGTTAACACTGAAGCTTTCTTT.